What follows are 27 T cell receptor beta chains derived from one specimen sequenced in a study of response to subunit inactivated influenza vaccine. TCRdb processed the RT-PCR reads anew with MiXCR; each CDR3 protein has one entry. The sample shows about 160,000 distinct CDR3 sequences, approximately 11% of them seen only once. Here the sequenced sample was non-naive T cells sorted from PBMCs, taken about 40 days after vaccination. The source of these receptors is a man in his forties or fifties who received an inactivated influenza vaccine.

The chain recombines TRBV19 with TRBJ2-7, with D hard to call. Between the trimmed V and J ends, which lost 5 bases and 1 base, there was a span of 18 bases. This CDR3 has 16 residues. Germline values: CDR1 LNHDA, CDR2 SQIVND (reference sequence). CDR3 region: CASSRSVRSASYEQYF. CDR3 nucleotides: TGTGCCAGTAGTCGATCCGTGCGGAGCGCTTCCTACGAGCAGTACTTC.

Many counts were recorded for this clonotype. V usage is TRBV3-1 and J usage is TRBJ2-2, with 7 bases aligning to TRBD2. CDR3 length: 16 residues. V lost 4 bases, J lost 1 base, and 6 bases stayed unmatched. The germline V gene encodes CDR1 LGHDT and CDR2 YNNKEL (reference sequence). The CDR3, as DNA: TGTGCCAGCAGCCCCACTAGCGAACGGAACACCGGGGAGCTGTTTTTT. Translation: CASSPTSERNTGELFF.

This clonotype turned up a few times. V and J are TRBV2 and TRBJ2-1, with 9 positions matching TRBD2. V shed 6 bases, J shed 6 bases, and the junction held 3 bases outside the gene matches. The CDR3 spans 13 residues. The germline CDR1 and CDR2 sequences are SNHLY and FYNNEI. As DNA, the CDR3 is TGTGCCAGCAGAAAGACTAGCGGCAATGAGCAGTTCTTC. Amino acid sequence: CASRKTSGNEQFF.

This clonotype has only one observation. The conserved closing phenylalanine or tryptophan is absent in this CDR3, likely reflecting a read error. This rearrangement joins TRBV6-1 to TRBJ2-1; D ambiguous. The V gene's germline CDR1 is MNHNS and CDR2 SASEGT. V was cut by 10 bases and J by 0 bases, with 13 bases left in between. The CDR3 has 14 residues. CDR3 amino acids: CAIRTPDSYNEQFV. The CDR3 coding sequence is TGTGCCATCAGAACACCGGACTCCTACAATGAGCAGTTCGTC.

V and J are TRBV28 and TRBJ2-6; a possible D gene is TRBD1 (6 bases). The CDR3 is 15 residues long. Germline CDR1 and CDR2: MDHEN and SYDVKM. Trimming stripped 11 bases from V and 0 bases from J, with 14 bases between. The CDR3 reads CAVRDTLSGANVLTF. CDR3 nucleotides: TGTGCCGTCCGGGACACCCTCTCTGGGGCCAACGTCCTGACTTTC.

At least ten counts were recorded for this clonotype. The chain recombines TRBV28 with TRBJ1-2; tentatively, D is TRBD1 (6 bases). V was shortened by 6 bases and J by 4 bases, with 21 bases between the two germline ends. Germline V gene data show CDR1 as MDHEN and CDR2 as SYDVKM. This CDR3 is 16 amino acids long. CDR3: CASRPQGFRDGYGYTF. The CDR3 nucleotides are TGTGCCAGCAGACCACAGGGTTTCAGAGACGGCTATGGCTACACCTTC.

In its sample, this clonotype was seen a few times. The chain carries TRBV12-5 and TRBJ2-5; no definite D call. V lost 1 base to trimming and J lost 2 bases, with 11 bases between them. This CDR3 is 15 amino acids long. Per germline, CDR1 LGHNT and CDR2 FRNRAP. CDR3 coding DNA: TGTGCTAGTGGTTTGGGGACCTTCGGACAAGAGACCCAGTACTTC. It translates to CASGLGTFGQETQYF.

The chain couples TRBV20-1 to TRBJ1-4; D unresolved. The CDR3 is 14 residues long. V was trimmed by 1 base and J by 8 bases, leaving 14 bases between them. Germline values: CDR1 DFQATT, CDR2 SNEGSKA (reference sequence). The CDR3 DNA is TGCAGTGCTAGAGGAGAGGCAACCCGGGAAAAACTGTTTTTT. Residues: CSARGEATREKLFF.

This clonotype was detected only a few times. This chain uses TRBV6-2 or TRBV6-3 with TRBJ2-5; D remains unclear. The CDR3 has 15 residues. CDR1 and CDR2 (germline): MNHEY, SVGEGT. The V and J ends lost 4 bases and 4 bases respectively, with 16 bases between them. CDR3 sequence reads: CASSSHDSVGETQYF. The DNA of the CDR3 is TGTGCCAGCAGTTCCCATGACTCGGTCGGAGAGACCCAGTACTTC.

CDR3 protein: CSAVSLARRYNEQFF. DNA for the CDR3: TGCAGTGCTGTATCTCTAGCGCGTCGTTACAATGAGCAGTTCTTC. The rearrangement joins TRBV20-1 to TRBJ2-1; D may be TRBD2 (6 bases). The CDR3 is 15 residues long. V was shortened by 5 bases and J by 4 bases, with 18 bases between the two germline ends. CDR1 is DFQATT and CDR2 is SNEGSKA in the germline V gene (reference sequence).

This clonotype was seen ten or more times. Compared with germline, one end of the junction differs, possibly owing to a read error. The V call is TRBV7-2, the J call TRBJ2-7, with TRBD2 as a possible D gene (5 bases). Per germline, CDR1 SGHTA and CDR2 FQGNSA. The CDR3 is 12 residues long. For the CDR3, the DNA is TGCGCCAGCAGCTTGAGCGGTTACGAGCAGTACTTC. Protein: CASSLSGYEQYF.

This CDR3 reads CATSDWRDRVVNGGDTF. The CDR3 nucleotides read TGTGCCACCAGTGATTGGAGGGACAGGGTAGTTAACGGTGGGGACACCTTC. The chain joins TRBV24-1 to TRBJ1-2, with TRBD1 matching 9 bases. Germline lookup yields CDR1 KGHDR and CDR2 SFDVKD. V trimming: 2 bases; J trimming: 12 bases; junction bases outside the gene matches: 18. The CDR3 is 17 residues long.

The chain uses TRBV3-1 and TRBJ2-7; D may correspond to TRBD1 or TRBD2 (5 bases each). The CDR3 loop spans 14 amino acids. The germline CDR1 and CDR2 sequences are LGHDT and YNNKEL (reference sequence). The ends were cut back, 4 bases at V and 7 bases at J, with 17 bases in the middle. CDR3 DNA sequence: TGTGCCAGCAGCCCTTTCCCCGGGGCTAGGGAGCAGTACTTC. Amino acid sequence: CASSPFPGAREQYF.

In its sample, this clonotype ranks as medium-sized. The rearrangement joins TRBV7-8 to TRBJ1-5; D perhaps matches TRBD1 (5 bases). This CDR3 region has 15 residues. The germline V gene has CDR1 SGHVS and CDR2 FQNEAQ. With 5 bases removed from V and 0 bases from J, the gap between germline ends came to 11 bases. The CDR3 bases are TGTGCCAGCAGCCCAGGGTCAGGTAGCAATCAGCCCCAGCATTTT. Translated: CASSPGSGSNQPQHF.

The chain couples TRBV12-3 or TRBV12-4 to TRBJ2-7; 7 bases are a match to TRBD2. V gave up 3 bases and J gave up 3 bases; unmatched junction bases: 5. This CDR3 region has 14 residues. CDR3 in amino acids: CASSLGGNSYEQYF. Here the CDR3 DNA reads TGTGCCAGCAGTTTGGGGGGGAACAGCTACGAGCAGTACTTC.

The chain is built from TRBV4-3 and TRBJ2-2, with TRBD1 identical over 10 bases. V lost 0 bases, J lost 6 bases, and 7 bases stayed unmatched. The CDR3 has 17 amino acids. Germline V gene data show CDR1 as LGHNA and CDR2 as YSLEER. Here the CDR3 reads CASSQDLWDRGPGELFF. CDR3 coding DNA: TGCGCCAGCAGCCAAGATTTGTGGGACAGGGGCCCCGGGGAGCTGTTTTTT.

This clonotype was counted ten times or more. The chain has TRBV5-1 and TRBJ2-1; D not resolved. This CDR3 is 15 amino acids long. Germline V gives CDR1 SGHRS, CDR2 YFSETQ. Trimming cost V 4 bases and J 0 bases, with 11 bases left between them. CDR3 loop: CASSPTVRSYNEQFF. CDR3 sequence (DNA): TGCGCCAGCAGCCCGACGGTGCGCTCCTACAATGAGCAGTTCTTC.

This clonotype was counted many times. The gene calls are TRBV20-1 and TRBJ1-1, with D unclear. The CDR3 has 11 residues. Germline CDR1 and CDR2: DFQATT and SNEGSKA (reference sequence). With 6 bases removed from V and 1 base from J, the gap between germline ends came to 6 bases. As DNA, the CDR3 is TGCAGTGCCCCTAGGAACACTGAAGCTTTCTTT. The encoded protein is CSAPRNTEAFF.

This clonotype was observed at least ten times. The chain recombines TRBV18 with TRBJ2-5; 9 bases agree with TRBD2. Per germline, CDR1 KGHSH and CDR2 LQKENI. The CDR3 length is 16 residues. Germline trimming cut 1 base from V and 3 bases from J; bases unmatched to any gene: 6. CDR3 amino acids: CASSPRIAGVEETQYF. The CDR3 nucleotides read TGTGCCAGCTCACCACGAATAGCGGGAGTGGAAGAGACCCAGTACTTC.

This clonotype was detected only a few times. V gene TRBV2 combines with J gene TRBJ2-5; the match to TRBD1 covers 7 bases. V shed 6 bases and J 1 base; nucleotides not matched to a gene: 11. The germline V gene has CDR1 SNHLY and CDR2 FYNNEI. The CDR3 spans 16 residues. CDR3: CASSRTTGNTQETQYF. In nucleotides, the CDR3 is TGTGCCAGCAGCCGAACGACAGGGAATACCCAAGAGACCCAGTACTTC.

There are many counts of this clonotype. The genes are TRBV10-3 and TRBJ2-4; 9 bases map to TRBD2. With 5 bases clipped from V and 5 bases from J, the junction kept 4 bases outside the gene matches. The CDR3 consists of 14 residues. Per germline, CDR1 ENHRY and CDR2 SYGVKD. CDR3 DNA sequence: TGTGCCATCAGTTCACTAGCGGGTGAAAACATTCAGTACTTC. Its protein product is CAISSLAGENIQYF.

The chain links TRBV6-1 to TRBJ1-1, with 8 bases aligning to TRBD1. The J segment lost 6 bases and the V segment lost 6 bases, leaving 9 bases of the junction unmatched. Germline CDR1 reads MNHNS; CDR2 reads SASEGT. The CDR3 is 14 residues long. The CDR3 loop is CASSDRDRLAEAFF. CDR3 coding DNA: TGTGCCAGCAGCGACCGGGACAGGTTGGCTGAAGCTTTCTTT.

This clonotype has just a few counts. The gene calls are TRBV4-1 and TRBJ2-1; 11 nucleotides line up with TRBD2. CDR3 length: 15 residues. Germline values: CDR1 MGHRA, CDR2 YSYEKL. V lost 4 bases to trimming and J lost 4 bases; unmatched junction nucleotides: 3. The CDR3 is CASSLAGGAYNEQFF. The CDR3 DNA is TGCGCCAGCAGCCTAGCGGGAGGGGCGTACAATGAGCAGTTCTTC.

This clonotype turned up a few times. The J gene is TRBJ1-2, the V gene TRBV28; 7 bases are shared with TRBD1. This CDR3 has 12 residues. Trimming at V came to 4 bases and at J to 12 bases, leaving 8 bases not matched to a gene. Germline CDR1 is MDHEN and CDR2 is SYDVKM. The CDR3 DNA is TGTGCCAGCAGTTCCCCGATCACAGGGGACACCTTC. This gives the protein CASSSPITGDTF.

A few counts support this clonotype. The chain joins TRBV5-5 to TRBJ1-1, with D maybe TRBD1 (6 bases). CDR3 length equals 14 residues. V was pared by 5 bases and J by 5 bases, with 16 bases between. Germline assignment: CDR1 SGHKS and CDR2 YYEKEE (reference sequence). CDR3 region: CASRPFQGRTEAFF. DNA for the CDR3: TGTGCCAGCAGGCCCTTTCAGGGGAGGACTGAAGCTTTCTTT.

The gene calls are TRBV25-1 and TRBJ1-2, with D maybe TRBD1 (6 bases). V was shortened by 6 bases and J by 7 bases, with 15 bases between the two germline ends. CDR3 size: 13 residues. CDR1 is MGHDK, CDR2 SYGVNS, per germline. The CDR3 DNA reads as TGTGCCAGCAGGAAACAGGGAATCGGTGGCTACACCTTC. Protein: CASRKQGIGGYTF.

This clonotype was picked up many times. The chain links TRBV10-3 to TRBJ2-5; TRBD1 might be the D (6 bases). The CDR3 consists of 14 residues. Germline V gene sequence: CDR1 ENHRY, CDR2 SYGVKD. Trimming removed 2 bases from V and 2 bases from J, with 9 bases in between. CDR3 region: CAISEPGQQETQYF. The CDR3 region has the DNA TGTGCCATCAGTGAGCCTGGACAGCAAGAGACCCAGTACTTC.